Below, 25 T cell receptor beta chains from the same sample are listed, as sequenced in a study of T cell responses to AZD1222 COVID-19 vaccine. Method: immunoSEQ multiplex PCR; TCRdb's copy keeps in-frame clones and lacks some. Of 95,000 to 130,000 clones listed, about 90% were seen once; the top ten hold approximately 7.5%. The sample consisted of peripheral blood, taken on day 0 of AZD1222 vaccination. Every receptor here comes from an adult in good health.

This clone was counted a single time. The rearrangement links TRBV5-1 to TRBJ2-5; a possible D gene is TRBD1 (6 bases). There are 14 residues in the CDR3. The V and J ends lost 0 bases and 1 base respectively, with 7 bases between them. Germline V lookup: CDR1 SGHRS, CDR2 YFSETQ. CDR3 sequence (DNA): TGCGCCAGCAGCTTGGTACAGGGCCAAGAGACCCAGTACTTC. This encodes CASSLVQGQETQYF.

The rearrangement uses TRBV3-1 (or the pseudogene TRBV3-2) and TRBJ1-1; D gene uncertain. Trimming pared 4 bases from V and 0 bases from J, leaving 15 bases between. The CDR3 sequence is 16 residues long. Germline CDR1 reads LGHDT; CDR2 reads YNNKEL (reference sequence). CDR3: CASSPEGVIMNTEAFF. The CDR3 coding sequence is TGTGCCAGCAGCCCGGAGGGAGTGATCATGAACACTGAAGCTTTCTTT.

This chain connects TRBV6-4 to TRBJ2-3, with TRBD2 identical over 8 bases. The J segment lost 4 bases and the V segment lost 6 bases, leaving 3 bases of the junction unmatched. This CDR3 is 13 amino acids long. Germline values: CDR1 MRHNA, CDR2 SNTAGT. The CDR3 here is CASSGGAADTQYF. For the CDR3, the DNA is TGTGCCAGCAGCGGGGGGGCCGCAGATACGCAGTATTTT.

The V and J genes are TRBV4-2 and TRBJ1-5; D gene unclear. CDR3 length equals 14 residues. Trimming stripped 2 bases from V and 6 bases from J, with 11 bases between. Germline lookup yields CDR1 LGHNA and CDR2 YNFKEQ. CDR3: CASSQSDKPQPQHF. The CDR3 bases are TGTGCCAGCAGCCAATCCGACAAACCTCAGCCCCAGCATTTT.

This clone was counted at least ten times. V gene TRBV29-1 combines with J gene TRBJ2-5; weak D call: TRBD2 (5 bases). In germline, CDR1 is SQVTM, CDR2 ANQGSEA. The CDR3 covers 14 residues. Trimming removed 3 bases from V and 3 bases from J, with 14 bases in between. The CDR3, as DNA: TGCAGCGTTGATTTCCCTGCGAGGGAAGAGACCCAGTACTTC. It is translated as CSVDFPAREETQYF. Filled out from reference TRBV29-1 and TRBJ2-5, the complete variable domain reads SAVISQKPSRDICQRGTSLTIQCQVDSQVTMMFWYRQQPGQSLTLIATANQGSEATYESGFVIDKFPISRPNLTFSTLTVSNMSPEDSSIYLCSVDFPAREETQYFGPGTRLLVL.

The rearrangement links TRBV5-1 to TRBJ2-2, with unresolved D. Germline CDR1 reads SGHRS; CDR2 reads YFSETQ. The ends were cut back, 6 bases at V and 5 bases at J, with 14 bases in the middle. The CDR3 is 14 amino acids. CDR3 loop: CASISSSLTGELFF. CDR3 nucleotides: TGCGCCAGCATCAGCAGTTCCTTAACCGGGGAGCTGTTTTTT.

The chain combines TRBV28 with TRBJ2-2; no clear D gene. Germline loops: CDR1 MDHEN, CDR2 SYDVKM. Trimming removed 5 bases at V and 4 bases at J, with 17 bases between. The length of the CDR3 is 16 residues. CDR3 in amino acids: CASSPQWAITTGELFF. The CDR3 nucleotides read TGTGCCAGCAGTCCTCAATGGGCCATAACCACCGGGGAGCTGTTTTTT.

CDR3 residues: CASTNRGGSTSYEQYF. CDR3 in DNA: TGTGCCAGCACTAATAGGGGCGGGAGTACTTCCTACGAGCAGTACTTC. The rearrangement uses TRBV27 and TRBJ2-7; 7 bases line up with TRBD2. Germline loops: CDR1 MNHEY, CDR2 SMNVEV (reference sequence). This CDR3 comprises 16 residues. Trimming took 7 bases from V and 1 from J; bases not matched to a gene: 13.

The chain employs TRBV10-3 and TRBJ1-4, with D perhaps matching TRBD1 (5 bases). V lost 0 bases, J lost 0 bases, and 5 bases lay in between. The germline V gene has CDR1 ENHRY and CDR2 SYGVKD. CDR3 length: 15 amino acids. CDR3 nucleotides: TGTGCCATCAGTGAGTCAGGGGCAACTAATGAAAAACTGTTTTTT. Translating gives CAISESGATNEKLFF.

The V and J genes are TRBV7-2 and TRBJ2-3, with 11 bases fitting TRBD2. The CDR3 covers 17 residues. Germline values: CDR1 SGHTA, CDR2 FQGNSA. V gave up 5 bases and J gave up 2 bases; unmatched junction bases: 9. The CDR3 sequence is CASSTRLAGPSTDTQYF. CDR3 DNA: TGTGCCAGCAGCACTCGACTAGCGGGGCCATCCACAGATACGCAGTATTTT.

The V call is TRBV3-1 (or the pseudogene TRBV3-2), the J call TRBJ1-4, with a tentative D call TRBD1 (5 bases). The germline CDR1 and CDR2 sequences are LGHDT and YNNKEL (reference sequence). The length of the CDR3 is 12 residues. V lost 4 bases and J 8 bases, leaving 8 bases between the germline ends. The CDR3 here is CASSPQGEKLFF. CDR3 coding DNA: TGTGCCAGCAGCCCCCAGGGAGAAAAACTGTTTTTT.

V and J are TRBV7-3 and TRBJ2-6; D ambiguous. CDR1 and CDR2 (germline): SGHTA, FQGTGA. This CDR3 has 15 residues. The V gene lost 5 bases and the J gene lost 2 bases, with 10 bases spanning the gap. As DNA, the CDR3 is TGTGCCAGCAGCGGCGAGTACCCTGGGGCCAACGTCCTGACTTTC. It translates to CASSGEYPGANVLTF.

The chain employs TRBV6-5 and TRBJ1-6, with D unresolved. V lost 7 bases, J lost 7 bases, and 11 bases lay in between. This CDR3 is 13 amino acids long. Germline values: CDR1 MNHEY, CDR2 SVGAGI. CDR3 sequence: CASKGNQNSPLHF. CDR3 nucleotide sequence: TGTGCCAGCAAGGGCAATCAAAATTCACCCCTCCACTTT.

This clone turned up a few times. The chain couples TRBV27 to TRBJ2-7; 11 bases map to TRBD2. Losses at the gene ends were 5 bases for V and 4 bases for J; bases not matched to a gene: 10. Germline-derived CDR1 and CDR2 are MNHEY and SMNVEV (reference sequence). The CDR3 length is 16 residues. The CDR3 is CASSPRGLAGGYEQYF. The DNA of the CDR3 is TGTGCCAGCAGTCCAAGGGGGCTAGCGGGAGGATACGAGCAGTACTTC.

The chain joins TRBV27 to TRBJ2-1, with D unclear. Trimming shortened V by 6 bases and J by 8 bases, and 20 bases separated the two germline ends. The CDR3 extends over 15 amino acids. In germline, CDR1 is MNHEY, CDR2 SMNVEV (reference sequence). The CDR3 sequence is CASRPGLFGVDEQFF. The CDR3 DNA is TGTGCCAGCAGGCCGGGCCTCTTTGGTGTGGATGAGCAGTTCTTC.

Here the CDR3 reads CAIPNRGYEQYF. CDR3 bases: TGTGCCATCCCGAACAGGGGCTACGAGCAGTACTTC. The chain has TRBV9 and TRBJ2-7; 7 nucleotides agree with TRBD1. The length of the CDR3 is 12 residues. V dropped 9 bases and J dropped 3; count of bases not matched to a gene: 6. Germline CDR1 SGDLS, CDR2 YYNGEE.

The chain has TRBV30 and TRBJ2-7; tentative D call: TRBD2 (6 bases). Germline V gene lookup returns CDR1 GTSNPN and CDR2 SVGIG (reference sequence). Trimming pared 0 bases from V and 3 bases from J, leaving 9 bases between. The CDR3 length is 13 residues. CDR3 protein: CAWSVGGNYEQYF. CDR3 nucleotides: TGTGCCTGGAGTGTTGGGGGGAACTACGAGCAGTACTTC.

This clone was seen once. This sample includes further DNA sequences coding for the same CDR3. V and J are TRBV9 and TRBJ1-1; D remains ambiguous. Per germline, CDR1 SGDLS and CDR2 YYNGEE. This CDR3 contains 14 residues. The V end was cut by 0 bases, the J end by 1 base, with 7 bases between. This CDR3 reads CASSVEGENTEAFF. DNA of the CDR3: TGTGCCAGCAGCGTAGAAGGTGAGAACACTGAAGCTTTCTTT.

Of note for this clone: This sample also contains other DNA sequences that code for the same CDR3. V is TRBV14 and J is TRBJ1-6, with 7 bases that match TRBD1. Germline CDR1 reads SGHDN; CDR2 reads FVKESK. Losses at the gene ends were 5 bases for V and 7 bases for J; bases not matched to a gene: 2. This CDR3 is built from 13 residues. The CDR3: CASSLQGNSPLHF. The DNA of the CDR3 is TGTGCCAGCAGCTTACAGGGGAATTCACCCCTCCACTTT.

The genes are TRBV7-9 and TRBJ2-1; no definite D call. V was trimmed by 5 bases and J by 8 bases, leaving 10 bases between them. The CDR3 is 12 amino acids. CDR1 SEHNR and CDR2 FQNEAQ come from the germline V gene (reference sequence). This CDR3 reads CASSHTSDEQFF. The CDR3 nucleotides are TGTGCCAGCAGCCACACGTCTGATGAGCAGTTCTTC. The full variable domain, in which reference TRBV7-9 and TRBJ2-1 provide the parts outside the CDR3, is DTGVSQNPRHKITKRGQNVTFRCDPISEHNRLYWYRQTLGQGPEFLTYFQNEAQLEKSRLLSDRFSAERPKGSFSTLEIQRTEQGDSAMYLCASSHTSDEQFFGPGTRLTVL.

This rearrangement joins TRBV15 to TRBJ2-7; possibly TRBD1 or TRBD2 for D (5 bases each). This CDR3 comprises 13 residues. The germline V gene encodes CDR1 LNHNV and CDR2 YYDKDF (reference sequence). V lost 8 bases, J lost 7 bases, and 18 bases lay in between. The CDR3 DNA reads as TGTGCCACCTCCCCGGGACGCGACACAGAGCAGTACTTC. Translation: CATSPGRDTEQYF.

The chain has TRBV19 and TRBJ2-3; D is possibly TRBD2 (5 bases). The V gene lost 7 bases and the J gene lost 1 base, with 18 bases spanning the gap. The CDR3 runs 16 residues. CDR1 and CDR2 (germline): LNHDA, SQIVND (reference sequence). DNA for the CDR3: TGTGCCAGTACCCCGAGGGCGGTAACGGGCACAGATACGCAGTATTTT. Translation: CASTPRAVTGTDTQYF.

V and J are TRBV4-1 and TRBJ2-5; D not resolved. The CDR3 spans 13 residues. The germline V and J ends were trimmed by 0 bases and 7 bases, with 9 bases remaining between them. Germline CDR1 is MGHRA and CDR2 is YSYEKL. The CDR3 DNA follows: TGCGCCAGCAGCCAAGATCGGTGGGGGACCCAGTACTTC. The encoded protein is CASSQDRWGTQYF.

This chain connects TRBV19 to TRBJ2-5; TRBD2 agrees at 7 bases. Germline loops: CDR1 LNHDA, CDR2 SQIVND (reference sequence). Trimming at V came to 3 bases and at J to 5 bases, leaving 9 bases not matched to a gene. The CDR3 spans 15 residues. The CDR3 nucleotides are TGTGCCAGTAGTATGGGCGGGGAGGGGCCGGAGACCCAGTACTTC. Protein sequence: CASSMGGEGPETQYF.

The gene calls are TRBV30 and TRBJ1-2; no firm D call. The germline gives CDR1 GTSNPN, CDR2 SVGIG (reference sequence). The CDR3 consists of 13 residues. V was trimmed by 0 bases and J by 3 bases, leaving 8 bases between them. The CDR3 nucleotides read TGTGCCTGGAGTGTAGAAAGATACTATGGCTACACCTTC. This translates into CAWSVERYYGYTF.